The subject of this entry is one T cell receptor (beta chain). The antigen remains unidentified. This record comes from a study of T cell responses to AZD1222 COVID-19 vaccine. Study-level findings and limits: Compared with day 0, the breadth and depth of the Spike-specific TCR repertoire rose significantly after two doses of AZD1222. Among the donors, most were white British and more were female, and clonal diversity was possibly underestimated.

Germline values: CDR1 MDHEN, CDR2 SYDVKM. The CDR3 is made up of 16 amino acids. V shed 6 bases and J shed 4 bases, with 22 bases lying between them. The repertoire was sequenced with immunoSEQ multiplex PCR; TCRdb's copy has only in-frame clones and lacks some. The sample lists approximately 130,000 clones, around 90% occurring once. This clonotype was obtained from an adult in good health. This rearrangement joins TRBV28 to TRBJ2-7, with D perhaps being TRBD1 or TRBD2 (7 bases each). Source: peripheral blood, taken on day 0 of AZD1222 vaccination. The CDR3 nucleotides read TGTGCCAGCAGGTTGGCCGAGGGAGGGGGCTTATACGAGCAGTACTTC. The encoded protein is CASRLAEGGGLYEQYF.